This TCR beta chain was sequenced in a study of regulatory T cells in long-lasting Graves disease. General study results and limits: It was in persistent disease that TRBV28, TRBJ1-2 and TRBJ2-5 were favored.

Regarding this clonotype: Its antigen is not identified.

CDR3 size: 12 residues. Germline loops: CDR1 MNHEY, CDR2 SMNVEV (reference sequence). The V gene lost 3 bases and the J gene lost 7 bases, with 9 bases spanning the gap. Noted time point: newly diagnosed GD, antithyroid drugs for less than 3 months. RNA from PBMCs was the source of the TCR library. Construction of the TCR beta libraries employed iRepertoire HTBI primers in conjunction with Arm-PCR of CDR3 regions. TCRdb fed the multiplex PCR reads into MiXCR, producing one record per CDR3 protein. The sample yields about 520,000 distinct CDR3 sequences, more than 10% seen once. These sequences were also reported in another study, on T cells in Graves' hyperthyroidism and ophthalmopathy. Per that paper: Exclusions: uncontrolled infection, other autoimmune disease, pregnancy, lactation. The TCR CDR3 was amplified in a first-round RT-PCR using the HTBI primer set. Stable hyperthyroidism was separated from ophthalmopathy by a model based on 13 V-J features.

The gene calls are TRBV27 and TRBJ1-2, with a weak D call TRBD1 (5 bases). The specimen comprised peripheral blood mononuclear cells (PBMCs), sampled at new diagnosis, from a patient treated with antithyroid drugs. This clonotype originated in a woman under 40 with Graves disease. The CDR3 sequence: CASSFQGGGYTF. CDR3 bases: TGTGCCAGCAGTTTTCAGGGTGGTGGCTACACCTTC.